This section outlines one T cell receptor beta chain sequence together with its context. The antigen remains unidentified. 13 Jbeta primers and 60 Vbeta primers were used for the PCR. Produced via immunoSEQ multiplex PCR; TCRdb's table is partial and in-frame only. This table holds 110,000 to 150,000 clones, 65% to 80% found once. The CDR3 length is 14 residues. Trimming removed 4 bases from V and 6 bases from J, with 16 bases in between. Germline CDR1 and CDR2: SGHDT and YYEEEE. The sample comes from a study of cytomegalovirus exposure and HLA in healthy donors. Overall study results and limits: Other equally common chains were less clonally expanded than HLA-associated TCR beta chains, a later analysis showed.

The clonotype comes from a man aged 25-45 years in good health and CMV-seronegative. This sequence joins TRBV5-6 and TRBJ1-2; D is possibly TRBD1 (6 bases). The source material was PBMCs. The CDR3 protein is CASSPRPGDHGYTF. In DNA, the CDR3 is TGTGCCAGCAGCCCTCGACCAGGGGACCATGGCTACACCTTC.